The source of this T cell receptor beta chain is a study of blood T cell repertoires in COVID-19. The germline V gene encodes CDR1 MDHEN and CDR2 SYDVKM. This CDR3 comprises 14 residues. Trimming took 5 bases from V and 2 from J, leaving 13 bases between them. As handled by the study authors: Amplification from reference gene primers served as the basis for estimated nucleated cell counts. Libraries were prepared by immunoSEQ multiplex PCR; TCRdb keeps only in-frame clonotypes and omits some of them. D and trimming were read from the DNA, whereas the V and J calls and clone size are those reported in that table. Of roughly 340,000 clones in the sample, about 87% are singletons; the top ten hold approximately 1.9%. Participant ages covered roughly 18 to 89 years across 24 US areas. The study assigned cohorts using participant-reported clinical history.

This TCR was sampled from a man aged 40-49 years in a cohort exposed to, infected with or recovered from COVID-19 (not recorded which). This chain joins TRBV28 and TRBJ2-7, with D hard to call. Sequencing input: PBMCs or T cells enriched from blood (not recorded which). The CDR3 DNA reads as TGTGCCAGCAGTCGCCCCCCAGAAACCTACGAGCAGTACTTC. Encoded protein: CASSRPPETYEQYF.